Below are 5 T cell receptor beta chains sequenced from a single sample in a study of OX40 agonist ivuxolimab in advanced cancers. This table comes from immunoSEQ multiplex PCR, and its TCRdb copy is limited to in-frame clones, with some not included. The data contain over 80,000 clones, approximately 80% of them singletons. The specimen was CD4+ or CD8+ T cells sorted from blood, collected in a trial of the OX40 agonist ivuxolimab. The receptors come from an adult with an advanced solid tumor such as melanoma, head and neck, liver or kidney cancer.

The rearrangement joins TRBV6-6 to TRBJ1-1, with D hard to call. The CDR3 covers 13 residues. Trimming cost V 2 bases and J 6 bases, with 10 bases left between them. Germline V CDR1 and CDR2: MNHNY, SVGAGI (reference sequence). CDR3 nucleotides: TGTGCCAGCAGTTACGCTTTGGTAGCTGAAGCTTTCTTT. Residues: CASSYALVAEAFF.

The CDR3 nucleotides read TGTGCCACCGCGACAGGGGAAGAGACCCAGTACTTC. Translating it yields CATATGEETQYF. The chain uses TRBV10-3 and TRBJ2-5; 8 nucleotides line up with TRBD1. The CDR3 extends over 12 amino acids. Per the germline V gene, CDR1 is ENHRY and CDR2 is SYGVKD. V was pared by 10 bases and J by 3 bases, with 4 bases of the junction left unmatched.

This clone was counted a single time. This chain connects TRBV18 to TRBJ1-2; D perhaps matches TRBD1 (6 bases). Germline lookup yields CDR1 KGHSH and CDR2 LQKENI. The CDR3 contains 14 residues. The germline V and J ends were trimmed by 2 bases and 8 bases, with 15 bases remaining between them. As DNA, the CDR3 is TGTGCCAGCTCACCAGCAGGGGTATTCCGGGGCTACACCTTC. It encodes CASSPAGVFRGYTF.

The chain couples TRBV2 to TRBJ2-4, with 7 bases identical to TRBD2. Germline CDR1 and CDR2: SNHLY and FYNNEI. Trimming at V came to 6 bases and at J to 0 bases, leaving 14 bases not matched to a gene. The CDR3 extends over 18 amino acids. The CDR3 nucleotides read TGTGCCAGCAGCCACGGGACTACCATGAACCTAGCCAAAAACATTCAGTACTTC. It yields the protein CASSHGTTMNLAKNIQYF.

The chain couples TRBV21-1 to TRBJ1-3; TRBD1, the table's D call, was not compared with the DNA. TRBV21-1 is tagged as a pseudogene. The CDR3 covers 15 residues. The CDR3 loop reads CASTKLKGFGNTIYF. DNA for the CDR3: TGTGCCAGCACCAAACTTAAGGGGTTTGGAAACACCATATATTTT.